This TCR beta chain was sequenced for a study of T-cell reconstitution after alpha-beta-depleted transplantation in children. Germline lookup yields CDR1 SNHLY and CDR2 FYNNEI. This CDR3 region has 13 residues. J gave up 8 bases and V 6 bases, and 6 bases lay outside the gene matches. Preparing the TCRbeta library involved the use of unique molecular identifiers. MiXCR, run by TCRdb on the PCR reads, gives a single entry per CDR3 protein. The sample yields approximately 98,000 distinct CDR3 sequences, 5% to 7% seen once. There are many counts of this clonotype. The target antigen is unknown. Findings and caveats of the study: After transplant, at about two months, alpha-beta T cells were reportedly derived from several hundred expanded graft clones. Some patients showed high day-60 TCRbeta diversity, which derived from surviving recipient T cells and thymic progenitors.

V and J are TRBV2 and TRBJ1-4; 7 nucleotides agree with TRBD1. The clonotype was recovered from a male patient between 2 and 10 years old who had a stem cell transplant for acute lymphoblastic leukemia, so the T cells may come from the graft donor. The sample here was PBMCs, mostly from graft donor cells, taken 360 days after TCRalphabeta/CD19-depleted stem cell transplant. DNA for the CDR3: TGTGCCAGCAGCCGGACAGGAAAAGAAAAACTGTTTTTT. Translation gives CASSRTGKEKLFF.